What follows are 19 T cell receptor beta chains derived from one specimen sequenced in a study of T-cell memory formation after mild COVID-19. From the 5' RACE reads, TCRdb called clonotypes with MiXCR, one entry per CDR3 protein. This table holds roughly 580,000 distinct CDR3 sequences, more than 15% found once. Specimen: PBMCs or a T cell subset sorted from them (not recorded which). The receptors were sampled from an adult woman who had mild COVID-19 (a few samples of this study predate the infection). Cell type and time point are not known.

This clonotype has just a few counts. This chain links TRBV20-1 with TRBJ1-4, with D possibly being TRBD1 (5 bases). Trimming stripped 6 bases from V and 6 bases from J, with 11 bases between. Per the germline V gene, CDR1 is DFQATT and CDR2 is SNEGSKA (reference sequence). This CDR3 contains 12 residues. The CDR3 sequence is CSALWGDEKLFF. For the CDR3, the DNA is TGCAGTGCCCTATGGGGCGATGAAAAACTGTTTTTT.

This clonotype was counted many times. The chain uses TRBV20-1 and TRBJ2-3; 10 positions agree with TRBD2. CDR3 size: 15 residues. The germline gives CDR1 DFQATT, CDR2 SNEGSKA (reference sequence). V shed 6 bases and J 2 bases; nucleotides not matched to a gene: 8. CDR3 region: CSASPLAGDTDTQYF. Here the CDR3 DNA reads TGCAGTGCGAGCCCCCTAGCGGGAGACACAGATACGCAGTATTTT.

The rearrangement links TRBV6-5 to TRBJ2-6, with D perhaps matching TRBD1 (6 bases). CDR3 length equals 14 residues. V was cut by 1 base and J by 5 bases, with 6 bases left in between. Germline V gene data show CDR1 as MNHEY and CDR2 as SVGAGI. CDR3 amino acids: CASSYWDRANVLTF. Written as DNA, the CDR3 is TGTGCCAGCAGTTACTGGGACAGGGCCAACGTCCTGACTTTC.

This chain connects TRBV7-3 to TRBJ2-1, with TRBD2 matching over 14 bases. Germline V gene lookup returns CDR1 SGHTA and CDR2 FQGTGA. The trim removed 5 bases at V and 8 bases at J, leaving 5 bases unmatched. CDR3 size: 15 residues. The CDR3 DNA is TGTGCCAGCAGCATTGGACTAGCGGGAGGATATGAGCAGTTCTTC. Protein product: CASSIGLAGGYEQFF.

This clonotype was detected a few times. The rearrangement links TRBV7-9 to TRBJ1-2; D might be TRBD1 (6 bases). V lost 5 bases and J lost 5, with 15 bases in between. The CDR3 runs to 14 residues. CDR1 is SEHNR, CDR2 FQNEAQ, per germline (reference sequence). The CDR3 region is CASSTDRFPYGYTF. The CDR3 DNA reads as TGTGCCAGCAGCACCGACAGGTTCCCTTATGGCTACACCTTC.

The table lists this clonotype with a few counts. The genes are TRBV11-3 and TRBJ2-1; tentatively, D is TRBD2 (6 bases). Germline V CDR1 and CDR2: SGHNT, YENEEA. The CDR3 loop spans 11 amino acids. Trimming left V 6 bases short and J 9 bases short, with 9 bases between. The CDR3 protein is CASRDSGEQFF. DNA for the CDR3: TGTGCCAGCAGAGATAGCGGTGAGCAGTTCTTC. Based on the CDR3 plus reference TRBV11-3 and TRBJ2-1, the full variable domain is EAGVVQSPRYKIIEKKQPVAFWCNPISGHNTLYWYLQNLGQGPELLIRYENEEAVDDSQLPKDRFSAERLKGVDSTLKIQPAELGDSAVYLCASRDSGEQFFGPGTRLTVL.

Only a few counts were recorded for this clonotype. The J gene is TRBJ2-1, the V gene TRBV30, with 9 bases aligning to TRBD1. Trimming at V came to 1 base and at J to 2 bases, leaving 6 bases not matched to a gene. The CDR3 is 16 residues long. Germline V gives CDR1 GTSNPN, CDR2 SVGIG (reference sequence). The CDR3 protein is CAWSGGGQGTYNEQFF. CDR3 sequence (DNA): TGTGCCTGGAGTGGTGGTGGACAGGGGACCTACAATGAGCAGTTCTTC.

The chain joins TRBV6-1 to TRBJ2-7; 9 nucleotides line up with TRBD2. The CDR3 is made up of 17 amino acids. Trimming at V came to 9 bases and at J to 2 bases, leaving 17 bases not matched to a gene. The V gene's germline CDR1 is MNHNS and CDR2 SASEGT. CDR3 bases: TGTGCCAGTCCTGAGGGGGCAGTCGGGACTAGCACCTACGAGCAGTACTTC. Protein: CASPEGAVGTSTYEQYF.

This chain joins TRBV5-4 and TRBJ2-1; a weak D match, TRBD2 (5 bases). Deletions cut 3 bases from V and 2 bases from J, with 6 bases between. This CDR3 contains 13 residues. The germline CDR1 and CDR2 sequences are SGHNT and YYREEE (reference sequence). CDR3 sequence reads: CASSWRAYNEQFF. For the CDR3, the DNA is TGTGCCAGCAGCTGGCGGGCCTACAATGAGCAGTTCTTC. Variable domain in full (rest from reference TRBV5-4 and TRBJ2-1): ETGVTQSPTHLIKTRGQQVTLRCSSQSGHNTVSWYQQALGQGPQFIFQYYREEENGRGNFPPRFSGLQFPNYSSELNVNALELDDSALYLCASSWRAYNEQFFGPGTRLTVL.

The chain employs TRBV6-5 and TRBJ2-1; 10 bases line up with TRBD2. Trimming at V came to 5 bases and at J to 5 bases, leaving 9 bases not matched to a gene. The CDR3 length is 16 residues. CDR1 and CDR2 (germline): MNHEY, SVGAGI. CDR3 DNA sequence: TGTGCCAGCAGTGCCCCTCGGACTAGCGGACACAATGAGCAGTTCTTC. Its translation is CASSAPRTSGHNEQFF.

A few counts support this clonotype. The V and J genes are TRBV12-5 and TRBJ2-7, with 8 bases identical to TRBD1. The CDR3 is 14 residues long. From germline, CDR1 is LGHNT and CDR2 FRNRAP. V dropped 6 bases and J dropped 2; count of bases not matched to a gene: 6. CDR3 sequence reads: CASGSGQGAYEQYF. Here the CDR3 DNA reads TGTGCTAGTGGCTCTGGACAGGGCGCCTACGAGCAGTACTTC.

V and J are TRBV28 and TRBJ2-3; 9 bases map to TRBD2. After removal of 5 bases from V and 4 bases from J, the junction contained 22 bases not matched to a gene. The CDR3 consists of 20 residues. Per the germline V gene, CDR1 is MDHEN and CDR2 is SYDVKM. In nucleotides, the CDR3 is TGTGCCAGCAGTCCCCGGATCTTAGCGGGAGAAAGGGTCGAGGCAGATACGCAGTATTTT. It translates to CASSPRILAGERVEADTQYF.

This rearrangement joins TRBV5-1 to TRBJ2-3; tentative D call: TRBD2 (6 bases). CDR3 length: 12 amino acids. V was shortened by 4 bases and J by 6 bases, with 9 bases between the two germline ends. CDR1 is SGHRS, CDR2 YFSETQ, per germline. DNA for the CDR3: TGCGCCAGCAGCCCGACTAGTGATACGCAGTATTTT. Encoded protein: CASSPTSDTQYF.

The chain combines TRBV20-1 with TRBJ2-1; the D gene is possibly TRBD2 (5 bases). V was shortened by 0 bases and J by 5 bases, with 8 bases between the two germline ends. Germline V CDR1 and CDR2: DFQATT, SNEGSKA (reference sequence). This CDR3 contains 13 residues. CDR3 DNA sequence: TGCAGTGCTAGAGATCCTAGCAACAATGAGCAGTTCTTC. Its protein product is CSARDPSNNEQFF.

The gene calls are TRBV20-1 and TRBJ2-1; D ambiguous. Trimming stripped 6 bases from V and 8 bases from J, with 8 bases between. This CDR3 is 10 amino acids long. The germline V gene encodes CDR1 DFQATT and CDR2 SNEGSKA (reference sequence). CDR3 region: CSAQRYEQFF. CDR3 sequence (DNA): TGCAGTGCACAGCGTTATGAGCAGTTCTTC.

V gene TRBV24-1 combines with J gene TRBJ2-1; D is ambiguous. Deletions cut 3 bases from V and 4 bases from J, with 9 bases between. The germline V gene has CDR1 KGHDR and CDR2 SFDVKD. CDR3 size: 14 residues. CDR3 sequence reads: CATSDTSDYNEQFF. CDR3 bases: TGTGCCACCAGTGATACATCGGATTACAATGAGCAGTTCTTC.

This chain connects TRBV4-1 to TRBJ2-7; maybe TRBD2 (5 bases). The CDR3 has 15 amino acids. With 4 bases removed from V and 5 bases from J, the gap between germline ends came to 18 bases. The germline V gene encodes CDR1 MGHRA and CDR2 YSYEKL. CDR3: CASSPLGSAGDEQYF. The CDR3 coding sequence is TGCGCCAGCAGCCCCCTGGGCTCAGCCGGGGACGAGCAGTACTTC.

This sequence joins TRBV7-9 and TRBJ1-3; a possible D gene is TRBD1 (5 bases). In germline, CDR1 is SEHNR, CDR2 FQNEAQ (reference sequence). This CDR3 has 16 residues. V lost 1 base to trimming and J lost 0 bases, with 10 bases between them. CDR3: CASSLEGDVSGNTIYF. The CDR3 coding sequence is TGTGCCAGCAGCTTAGAAGGGGATGTCTCTGGAAACACCATATATTTT.

This clonotype was counted at least ten times. The CDR3 sequence is CASSASRTDTQYF. In DNA, the CDR3 is TGTGCCAGCAGCGCCTCGCGCACAGATACGCAGTATTTT. The V gene is TRBV12-3 or TRBV12-4, the J gene TRBJ2-3; D is uncertain. CDR3 size: 13 residues. V was cut by 6 bases and J by 1 base, with 8 bases left in between.